This TCR beta chain appears in the sequencing data of a study of OX40 agonist ivuxolimab in advanced cancers. Germline loops: CDR1 WNHNN, CDR2 SYGVQD (reference sequence). This CDR3 has 13 residues. With respect to this clone: A junction boundary mismatches the germline segment, possibly from a read error.

TCRdb's table, derived via immunoSEQ multiplex PCR, lists solely in-frame clones and lacks some. This sample yields about 22,000 clones, of which 70% to 90% are seen a single time; 25% to 35% belongs to the top ten. The rearrangement links TRBV10-1 to TRBJ1-1; a weak D match, TRBD1 (6 bases). The sample consisted of CD4+ or CD8+ T cells sorted from blood, taken in a trial of the OX40 agonist ivuxolimab. The sequence was collected from an adult with an advanced solid tumor such as melanoma, head and neck, liver or kidney cancer. CDR3 DNA: TGCGCCAGCAGTGGCTTAGGACAGACTGGAGCTTTCTTT. Its protein is CASSGLGQTGAFF.